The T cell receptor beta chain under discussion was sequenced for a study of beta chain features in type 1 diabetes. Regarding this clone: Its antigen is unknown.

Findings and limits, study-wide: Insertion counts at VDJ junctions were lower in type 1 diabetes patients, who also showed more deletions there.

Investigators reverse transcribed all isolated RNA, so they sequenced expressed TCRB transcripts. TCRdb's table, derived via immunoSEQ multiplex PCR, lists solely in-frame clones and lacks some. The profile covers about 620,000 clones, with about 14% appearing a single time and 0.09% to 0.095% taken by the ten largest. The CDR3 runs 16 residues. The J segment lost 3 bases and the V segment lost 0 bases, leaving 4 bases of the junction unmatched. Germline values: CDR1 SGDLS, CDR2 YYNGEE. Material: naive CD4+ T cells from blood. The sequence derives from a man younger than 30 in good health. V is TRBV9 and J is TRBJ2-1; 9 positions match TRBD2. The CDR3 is CASSVGASGVYNEQFF. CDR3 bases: TGTGCCAGCAGCGTAGGGGCTAGCGGGGTCTACAATGAGCAGTTCTTC.